The 21 T cell receptor beta chains below come from one sample, sequenced in a study of siplizumab effects on memory and regulatory T cells. The repertoire was sequenced with immunoSEQ multiplex PCR; TCRdb's copy has only in-frame clones and lacks some. The sample includes 85,000 to 130,000 clones, 93% of them seen just once. Input material: Tregs sorted from blood. The receptor set was obtained from a human donor in good health.

The CDR3 DNA follows: TGTGCCAGCAGTGTTAGGGGACAGCGAGTGGCTAATGGCTACACCTTC. Protein: CASSVRGQRVANGYTF. This chain connects TRBV6-1 to TRBJ1-2; 7 bases match TRBD1. Losses at the gene ends were 4 bases for V and 6 bases for J; bases not matched to a gene: 14. CDR1 is MNHNS and CDR2 is SASEGT in the germline V gene. CDR3 length: 16 amino acids.

The chain carries TRBV9 and TRBJ2-1, with TRBD1 identical over 10 bases. V gave up 3 bases and J gave up 2 bases; unmatched junction bases: 14. The CDR3 is 19 amino acids. In germline, CDR1 is SGDLS, CDR2 YYNGEE. CDR3 DNA: TGTGCCAGCAGCGGACACTCAGTATCGGGGACAGGGGCCTACAATGAGCAGTTCTTC. It yields the protein CASSGHSVSGTGAYNEQFF.

The rearrangement links TRBV15 to TRBJ1-2; D is unclear. Germline V gene lookup returns CDR1 LNHNV and CDR2 YYDKDF (reference sequence). The ends were cut back, 9 bases at V and 0 bases at J, with 11 bases in the middle. The CDR3 contains 13 residues. The CDR3 DNA sequence: TGTGCCACGGTAGGGCCACCTAACTATGGCTACACCTTC. Amino acid sequence: CATVGPPNYGYTF.

This sequence joins TRBV6-6 and TRBJ2-7; 10 nucleotides agree with TRBD1. Per the germline V gene, CDR1 is MNHNY and CDR2 is SVGAGI (reference sequence). The CDR3 length is 14 residues. Losses at the gene ends were 2 bases for V and 7 bases for J; bases not matched to a gene: 5. Here the CDR3 DNA reads TGTGCCAGCAGTTACGGGACAGGGGTCGGTGAGCAGTACTTC. Residues: CASSYGTGVGEQYF.

The CDR3 protein is CASSLAGRNEQFF. The CDR3 nucleotides are TGTGCCAGCAGCTTGGCCGGCCGCAATGAGCAGTTCTTC. This chain connects TRBV5-4 to TRBJ2-1; D gene uncertain. V was shortened by 0 bases and J by 6 bases, with 7 bases between the two germline ends. The CDR3 runs to 13 residues. Looked up from germline, CDR1 is SGHNT and CDR2 is YYREEE (reference sequence).

V usage is TRBV11-3 and J usage is TRBJ2-3; D is ambiguous. CDR1 is SGHNT, CDR2 YENEEA, per germline. There are 14 residues in the CDR3. The V end lost 3 bases, the J end lost 4 bases, and 11 bases lay between the germline ends. The CDR3 protein is CASSLSPMADTQYF. The CDR3 nucleotides read TGTGCCAGCAGCTTGAGCCCTATGGCAGATACGCAGTATTTT.

Details on this clone: Other DNA sequences in the same sample also yield this CDR3. The rearrangement joins TRBV5-1 to TRBJ2-5, with D possibly TRBD1 on 5 matching bases. Trimming took off 5 bases at V and 2 bases at J, with 7 bases between the two ends. The length of the CDR3 is 12 residues. Germline V gene lookup returns CDR1 SGHRS and CDR2 YFSETQ. The CDR3, as DNA: TGCGCCAGCAGTCGACAGCAAGAGACCCAGTACTTC. Protein sequence: CASSRQQETQYF.

V gene TRBV19 combines with J gene TRBJ1-1, with D perhaps matching TRBD1 (5 bases). This CDR3 contains 12 residues. Germline CDR1 is LNHDA and CDR2 is SQIVND (reference sequence). V lost 3 bases and J 8 bases, leaving 10 bases between the germline ends. As DNA, the CDR3 is TGTGCCAGTAGTATCTTCCGGGGGGAAGCTTTCTTT. Residues: CASSIFRGEAFF.

The chain recombines TRBV29-1 with TRBJ1-3; 8 bases align to TRBD1. Germline V lookup: CDR1 SQVTM, CDR2 ANQGSEA. With V trimmed by 6 bases and J by 3 bases, 7 bases remained unmatched. This CDR3 comprises 14 residues. The CDR3 here is CSVEDRAGGNTIYF. In DNA, the CDR3 is TGCAGCGTCGAGGACAGGGCGGGTGGAAACACCATATATTTT.

The rearrangement uses TRBV23-1 and TRBJ2-5; possibly TRBD1 for D (6 bases). TRBV23-1 is classed as an ORF, of uncertain function. Trimming removed 0 bases from V and 1 base from J, with 18 bases in between. The CDR3 spans 18 residues. As DNA, the CDR3 is TGCGCCAGCAGTCAATCAAGGTTTCCGGGACAACTCCAAGAGACCCAGTACTTC. Protein: CASSQSRFPGQLQETQYF.

The chain has TRBV2 and TRBJ2-7, with D unresolved. Trimming left V 2 bases short and J 9 bases short, with 20 bases between. CDR3 length: 15 amino acids. Germline values: CDR1 SNHLY, CDR2 FYNNEI. CDR3 DNA: TGTGCCAGCAGTGAATTCCAGTTCCTCCTACGAGGGCAGTACTTC. This sequence encodes CASSEFQFLLRGQYF.

The chain employs TRBV7-2 and TRBJ1-6; tentative D call: TRBD1 (6 bases). CDR1 is SGHTA, CDR2 FQGNSA, per germline. This CDR3 is 12 amino acids long. V lost 5 bases, J lost 18 bases, and 17 bases lay in between. In nucleotides, the CDR3 is TGTGCCAGCAGCCCCGGGGGCAGATTCCCCCACTTT. This sequence encodes CASSPGGRFPHF.

This chain joins TRBV2 and TRBJ2-7; D may match TRBD1 or TRBD2 (6 bases each). Per germline, CDR1 SNHLY and CDR2 FYNNEI. Trimming removed 8 bases at V and 4 bases at J, with 15 bases between. This CDR3 region has 13 residues. The CDR3 here is CASRPGDKYEQYF. The CDR3 bases are TGTGCCAGCCGACCGGGGGACAAGTACGAGCAGTACTTC.

The V and J genes are TRBV11-2 and TRBJ1-3; 7 bases fit TRBD1. The CDR3 consists of 15 residues. Germline CDR1 and CDR2: SGHAT and FQNNGV. The V segment lost 5 bases and the J segment 4 bases; nucleotides outside the gene matches: 8. CDR3 protein: CASSTLTGLGNTIYF. In DNA, the CDR3 is TGTGCCAGCAGCACCCTGACAGGGCTCGGAAACACCATATATTTT.

Turning to this clone: At one end the junction does not follow the germline gene, possibly because of a read error. This chain connects TRBV10-3 to TRBJ2-3, with D maybe TRBD1 (7 bases). Germline CDR1 and CDR2: ENHRY and SYGVKD. The CDR3 spans 13 residues. For the CDR3, the DNA is TGTACCATCAGGGGGACTAGCACAGATACGCAGTATTTT. Its translation is CTIRGTSTDTQYF.

This chain links TRBV7-8 with TRBJ1-3, with unresolved D. With 0 bases removed from V and 1 base from J, the gap between germline ends came to 13 bases. The germline CDR1 and CDR2 sequences are SGHVS and FQNEAQ. The CDR3 extends over 17 amino acids. CDR3 DNA sequence: TGTGCCAGCAGCTTAGCGATGTCCAGCCGATCTGGAAACACCATATATTTT. It yields the protein CASSLAMSSRSGNTIYF.

The V call is TRBV5-1, the J call TRBJ1-1, with D possibly being TRBD1 (5 bases). Trimming pared 0 bases from V and 5 bases from J, leaving 8 bases between. From germline, CDR1 is SGHRS and CDR2 YFSETQ. The CDR3 spans 13 residues. CDR3 amino acids: CASSLVRATEAFF. The CDR3 coding sequence is TGCGCCAGCAGCTTGGTCAGGGCTACTGAAGCTTTCTTT. The full variable domain, rest sourced from reference TRBV5-1 and TRBJ1-1, is KAGVTQTPRYLIKTRGQQVTLSCSPISGHRSVSWYQQTPGQGLQFLFEYFSETQRNKGNFPGRFSGRQFSNSRSEMNVSTLELGDSALYLCASSLVRATEAFFGQGTRLTVV.

The gene calls are TRBV15 and TRBJ2-2; D is possibly TRBD1 or TRBD2 (5 bases each). The germline gives CDR1 LNHNV, CDR2 YYDKDF (reference sequence). This CDR3 region has 17 residues. V lost 3 bases to trimming and J lost 4 bases, with 18 bases between them. The CDR3 DNA reads TGTGCCACCAGCAGGGGCGACGGGACCCTATTCACCGGGGAGCTGTTTTTT. Translation gives CATSRGDGTLFTGELFF. The complete variable domain, with remaining parts taken from reference TRBV15 and TRBJ2-2, reads DAMVIQNPRYQVTQFGKPVTLSCSQTLNHNVMYWYQQKSSQAPKLLFHYYDKDFNNEADTPDNFQSRRPNTSFCFLDIRSPGLGDTAMYLCATSRGDGTLFTGELFFGEGSRLTVL.

The rearrangement uses TRBV10-3 and TRBJ1-1; D is ambiguous. V was cut by 8 bases and J by 5 bases, with 12 bases left in between. This CDR3 comprises 12 residues. Germline values: CDR1 ENHRY, CDR2 SYGVKD. CDR3 protein: CAISRSGTEAFF. The CDR3 DNA follows: TGTGCCATCTCCAGGTCGGGGACTGAAGCTTTCTTT.

The rearrangement links TRBV27 to TRBJ1-2; 8 bases are a match to TRBD1. This CDR3 has 14 residues. With V trimmed by 8 bases and J by 5 bases, 10 bases remained unmatched. Germline CDR1 and CDR2: MNHEY and SMNVEV (reference sequence). This CDR3 reads CASSRGTGLYGYTF. The CDR3 DNA reads as TGTGCCAGCTCCAGGGGGACAGGTCTATATGGCTACACCTTC.

V usage is TRBV12-5 and J usage is TRBJ2-1; TRBD1 might be the D (6 bases). Germline-derived CDR1 and CDR2 are LGHNT and FRNRAP. The V and J ends lost 1 base and 8 bases respectively, with 9 bases between them. This CDR3 region has 13 residues. The CDR3 sequence: CASGLGGLDEQFF. Written as DNA, the CDR3 is TGTGCTAGTGGTTTGGGGGGGCTGGATGAGCAGTTCTTC.